This T cell receptor (beta chain) was found in a study of T cell changes during pregnancy in multiple sclerosis. Data came from immunoSEQ multiplex PCR; TCRdb stores just in-frame clones and leaves some out. The data show roughly 49,000 clones, 90% seen once. Germline assignment: CDR1 SNHLY and CDR2 FYNNEI. Trimming took 2 bases from V and 2 from J; bases not matched to a gene: 2. The CDR3 covers 15 residues. The sequencing used peripheral blood, collected in the first trimester of pregnancy. V usage is TRBV2 and J usage is TRBJ1-4; 7 bases line up with TRBD1. This TCR was recovered from a female donor in good health, enrolled as a control in a pregnancy study. Here the CDR3 DNA reads TGTGCCAGCAGTGAAATGGGACAGACTAATGAAAAACTGTTTTTT. Protein: CASSEMGQTNEKLFF. The full variable domain, in which reference TRBV2 and TRBJ1-4 provide the parts outside the CDR3, is EPEVTQTPSHQVTQMGQEVILRCVPISNHLYFYWYRQILGQKVEFLVSFYNNEISEKSEIFDDQFSVERPDGSNFTLKIRSTKLEDSAMYFCASSEMGQTNEKLFFGSGTQLSVL.